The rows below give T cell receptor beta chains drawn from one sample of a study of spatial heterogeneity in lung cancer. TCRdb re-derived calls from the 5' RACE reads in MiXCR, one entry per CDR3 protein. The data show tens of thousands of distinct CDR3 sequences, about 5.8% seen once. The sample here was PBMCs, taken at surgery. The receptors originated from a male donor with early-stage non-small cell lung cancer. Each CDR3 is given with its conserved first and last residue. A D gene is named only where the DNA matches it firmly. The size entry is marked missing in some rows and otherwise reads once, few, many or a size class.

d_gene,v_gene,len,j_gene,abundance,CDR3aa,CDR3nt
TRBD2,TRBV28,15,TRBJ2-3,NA,CASSLLAGGPDTQYF,TGTGCCAGCAGCCTACTAGCGGGGGGCCCAGATACGCAGTATTTT
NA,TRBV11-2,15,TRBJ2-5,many,CASSSWAGKQETQYF,TGTGCCAGCAGCTCCTGGGCAGGGAAGCAAGAGACCCAGTACTTC
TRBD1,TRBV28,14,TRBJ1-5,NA,CASSETGAKQPQHF,TGTGCCAGCAGTGAGACAGGGGCGAAACAGCCCCAGCATTTT
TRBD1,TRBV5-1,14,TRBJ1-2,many,CASSIGQAIYGYTF,TGCGCCAGCAGCATCGGACAGGCCATCTATGGCTACACCTTC
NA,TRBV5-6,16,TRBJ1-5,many,CASSPSGANSNQPQHF,TGTGCCAGCAGCCCCTCTGGCGCAAATAGCAATCAGCCCCAGCATTTT
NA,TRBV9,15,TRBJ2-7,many,CASSVGGTPTYEQYF,TGTGCCAGCAGCGTAGGGGGGACACCCACCTACGAGCAGTACTTC
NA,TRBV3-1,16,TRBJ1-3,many,CASSQDRGATGNTIYF,TGTGCCAGCAGCCAAGATAGGGGGGCGACTGGAAACACCATATATTTT
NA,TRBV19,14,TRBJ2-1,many,CASSGPSSYNEQFF,TGTGCCAGTTCAGGGCCGAGCTCCTACAATGAGCAGTTCTTC
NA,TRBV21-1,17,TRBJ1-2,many,CASSKAYRAYSTSCYTF,TGTGCCAGCAGCAAAGCTTATAGGGCGTATTCAACATCGTGCTACACCTTC
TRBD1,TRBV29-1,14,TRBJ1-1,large,CSVEGGQVNTEAFF,TGCAGCGTTGAGGGGGGACAGGTGAACACTGAAGCTTTCTTT
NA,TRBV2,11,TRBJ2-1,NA,CASSVKGGQFF,TGTGCCAGCAGTGTGAAGGGAGGGCAGTTCTTC
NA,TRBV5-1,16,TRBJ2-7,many,CASSAEGQGRGAEQYF,TGCGCCAGCAGCGCGGAAGGTCAGGGCCGAGGGGCCGAGCAGTACTTC
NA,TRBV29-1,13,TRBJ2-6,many,CSVRGSGANVLTF,TGCAGCGTTCGTGGCTCTGGGGCCAACGTCCTGACTTTC
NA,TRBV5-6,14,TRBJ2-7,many,CASRRRGEAYEQYF,TGTGCCAGCAGGAGAAGGGGGGAGGCCTACGAGCAGTACTTC
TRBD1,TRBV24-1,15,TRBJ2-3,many,CATSGGDRGADTQYF,TGTGCCACCAGTGGAGGCGACAGGGGTGCAGATACGCAGTATTTT
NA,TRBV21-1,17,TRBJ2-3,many,CASSPWGDESSTDTQYF,TGTGCCAGCAGCCCCTGGGGGGATGAATCTAGCACAGATACGCAGTATTTT
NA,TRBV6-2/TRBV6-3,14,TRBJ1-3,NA,CASRRDSSENTIYF,TGTGCCAGCAGACGAGACAGCTCTGAAAACACCATATATTTT
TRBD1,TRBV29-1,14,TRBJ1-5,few,CSVTGTGFNQPQHF,TGCAGCGTTACCGGGACAGGGTTCAATCAGCCCCAGCATTTT
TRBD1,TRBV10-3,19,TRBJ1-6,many,CAISVLRNAGQGNNSPLHF,TGTGCCATCAGTGTTTTAAGGAACGCGGGACAGGGGAATAATTCACCCCTCCACTTT
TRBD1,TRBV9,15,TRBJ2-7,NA,CASSTTGQGYNEQYF,TGTGCCAGCAGTACGACGGGACAGGGGTACAACGAGCAGTACTTC
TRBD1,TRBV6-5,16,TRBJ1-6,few,CATTSAPGQGGSPLHF,TGTGCCACCACAAGTGCTCCGGGACAGGGTGGGTCACCCCTCCACTTT
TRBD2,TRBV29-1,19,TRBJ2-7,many,CSVEGPGTSGGSISYEQYF,TGCAGCGTTGAAGGTCCCGGGACTAGCGGGGGATCAATCTCCTACGAGCAGTACTTC
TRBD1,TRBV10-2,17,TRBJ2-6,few,CASSDGAGGFGANVLTF,TGCGCCAGCAGTGATGGGGCAGGGGGCTTTGGGGCCAACGTCCTGACTTTC
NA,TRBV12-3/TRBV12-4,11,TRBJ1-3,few,CASSRVWTIYF,TGTGCCAGCAGCCGTGTCTGGACCATATATTTT
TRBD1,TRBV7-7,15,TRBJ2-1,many,CASSLGQGVYNEQFF,TGTGCTAGCAGCTTAGGACAGGGGGTCTACAATGAGCAGTTCTTC
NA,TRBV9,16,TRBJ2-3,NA,CASSVGRGVSTDTQYF,TGTGCCAGCAGCGTAGGGCGCGGGGTATCCACAGATACGCAGTATTTT
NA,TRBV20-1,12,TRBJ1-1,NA,CSASGGRTEAFF,TGCAGTGCTAGCGGGGGGCGCACTGAAGCTTTCTTT
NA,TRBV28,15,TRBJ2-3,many,CASSGGSQSTDTQYF,TGTGCCAGCAGTGGCGGGTCGCAAAGCACAGATACGCAGTATTTT
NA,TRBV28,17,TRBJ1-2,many,CASNGQSSPIWSRRYTF,TGTGCCAGCAACGGACAGAGTTCTCCTATTTGGTCTAGACGCTACACCTTC
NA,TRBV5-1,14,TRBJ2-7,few,CASSSDGPSYEQYF,TGCGCCAGCAGCTCGGACGGACCCTCCTACGAGCAGTACTTC
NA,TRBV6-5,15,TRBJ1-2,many,CASRRATGSNYGYTF,TGTGCCAGCAGAAGGGCAACAGGGTCTAACTATGGCTACACCTTC
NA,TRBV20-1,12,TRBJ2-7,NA,CSALKDNYEQHF,TGCAGTGCTTTAAAGGACAACTACGAGCAGCACTTC
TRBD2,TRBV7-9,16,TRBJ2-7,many,CASSVGLAGPGYEQYF,TGTGCCAGCAGCGTAGGACTAGCGGGGCCCGGGTACGAGCAGTACTTC
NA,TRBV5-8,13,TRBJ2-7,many,CASSLSRNYEQYF,TGTGCCAGCAGCTTGTCGAGGAACTACGAGCAGTACTTC
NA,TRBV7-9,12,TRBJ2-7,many,CASTRVRAEQYF,TGTGCCAGCACCAGGGTAAGGGCCGAGCAGTACTTC
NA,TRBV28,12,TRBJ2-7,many,CASSLSPYEQYF,TGTGCCAGCAGCCTTTCCCCCTACGAGCAGTACTTC
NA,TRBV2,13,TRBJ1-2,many,CASSSSQGYGYTF,TGTGCCAGCAGCTCGTCGCAGGGCTATGGCTACACCTTC
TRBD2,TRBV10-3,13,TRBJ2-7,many,CAISERTSDEQYF,TGTGCCATCAGTGAGAGGACTAGCGACGAGCAGTACTTC
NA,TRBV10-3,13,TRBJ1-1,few,CAIKRDMNTEAFF,TGTGCCATCAAACGAGACATGAACACTGAAGCTTTCTTT
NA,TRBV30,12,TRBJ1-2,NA,CALIDGGAGYTF,TGTGCCCTAATAGACGGGGGTGCTGGCTACACCTTC
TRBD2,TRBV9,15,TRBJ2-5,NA,CASSVYSGVQETQYF,TGTGCCAGCAGCGTATATAGCGGGGTCCAAGAGACCCAGTACTTC
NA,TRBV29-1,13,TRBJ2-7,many,CSVFRPGRYEQYF,TGCAGCGTTTTCCGTCCGGGGCGCTACGAGCAGTACTTC
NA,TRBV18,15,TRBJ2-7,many,CASSPLGGTVYEQYF,TGTGCCAGCTCACCACTGGGCGGGACAGTCTACGAGCAGTACTTC
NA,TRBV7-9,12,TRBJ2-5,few,CASSLESGTQYF,TGTGCCAGCAGCTTAGAGAGCGGGACCCAGTACTTC
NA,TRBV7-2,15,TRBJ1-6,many,CASSYSGANNSPLHF,TGTGCCAGCAGCTATTCAGGGGCCAATAATTCACCCCTCCACTTT
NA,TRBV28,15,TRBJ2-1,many,CASSLMRGYGNEQFF,TGTGCCAGCAGTTTAATGAGGGGGTATGGCAATGAGCAGTTCTTC
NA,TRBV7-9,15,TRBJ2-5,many,CASSLAGPRGETQYF,TGTGCCAGCAGCTTAGCCGGACCACGGGGAGAGACCCAGTACTTC
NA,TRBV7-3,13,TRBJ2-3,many,CASSFDVADTQYF,TGTGCCAGCAGCTTTGATGTAGCAGATACGCAGTATTTT
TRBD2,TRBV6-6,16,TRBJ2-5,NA,CASSSTSGGAGETQYF,TGTGCCAGCAGTTCAACTAGCGGGGGGGCCGGGGAGACCCAGTACTTC
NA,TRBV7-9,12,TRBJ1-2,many,CASSLALPPVHF,TGTGCCAGCAGCTTAGCATTACCGCCCGTCCACTTC
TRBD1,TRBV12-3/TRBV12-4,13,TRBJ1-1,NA,CASKQGRNTEAFF,TGTGCCAGTAAACAGGGGCGGAACACTGAAGCTTTCTTT
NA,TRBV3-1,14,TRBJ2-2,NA,CASSQGVNTGELFF,TGTGCCAGCAGCCAGGGGGTGAACACCGGGGAGCTGTTTTTT
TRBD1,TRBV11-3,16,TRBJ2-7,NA,CASSLFRSGQGYEQYF,TGTGCCAGCAGCTTATTTAGGTCGGGACAGGGTTACGAGCAGTACTTC
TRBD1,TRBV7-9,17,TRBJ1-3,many,CASSSNRDSYSGNTIYF,TGTGCCAGCAGCTCTAATCGGGACAGCTACTCTGGAAACACCATATATTTT
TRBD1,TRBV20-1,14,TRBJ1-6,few,CSASPGTGASPLHF,TGCAGTGCGTCTCCCGGGACAGGAGCTTCACCCCTCCACTTT